The 27 T cell receptor beta chains reported below all come from one sample, sequenced in a study of OX40 agonist ivuxolimab in advanced cancers. This table comes from immunoSEQ multiplex PCR, and its TCRdb copy is limited to in-frame clones, with some not included. The data contain about 31,000 clones, about 85% of them seen just once; the ten biggest clones take up around 38%. The sample in question was CD4+ or CD8+ T cells sorted from blood, obtained in a trial of the OX40 agonist ivuxolimab. These TCRs come from an adult with an advanced solid tumor such as melanoma, head and neck, liver or kidney cancer.

This clone showed up just a few times. This sequence joins TRBV19 and TRBJ1-3; D remains unclear. Trimming pared 5 bases from V and 4 bases from J, leaving 15 bases between. The CDR3 length is 15 residues. Germline V gene data show CDR1 as LNHDA and CDR2 as SQIVND (reference sequence). The CDR3 here is CASSPWRGSGNTIYF. In DNA form, the CDR3 reads TGTGCCAGTAGTCCTTGGAGAGGTTCCGGAAACACCATATATTTT. The entire variable domain, with the rest obtained from reference TRBV19 and TRBJ1-3, is as follows: DGGITQSPKYLFRKEGQNVTLSCEQNLNHDAMYWYRQDPGQGLRLIYYSQIVNDFQKGDIAEGYSVSREKKESFPLTVTSAQKNPTAFYLCASSPWRGSGNTIYFGEGSWLTVV.

This clone was seen just once. The rearrangement links TRBV7-9 to TRBJ2-3; no clear D. V was shortened by 4 bases and J by 1 base, with 9 bases between the two germline ends. CDR3 length: 14 amino acids. Looked up from germline, CDR1 is SEHNR and CDR2 is FQNEAQ (reference sequence). The CDR3 is CASSSTMGTDTQYF. CDR3 nucleotides: TGTGCCAGCAGCTCAACAATGGGCACAGATACGCAGTATTTT. The variable domain in full, with the rest retrieved from reference TRBV7-9 and TRBJ2-3, is DTGVSQNPRHKITKRGQNVTFRCDPISEHNRLYWYRQTLGQGPEFLTYFQNEAQLEKSRLLSDRFSAERPKGSFSTLEIQRTEQGDSAMYLCASSSTMGTDTQYFGPGTRLTVL.

This clone was counted a single time. The V gene is TRBV6-1, the J gene TRBJ2-3; D gene ambiguous. This CDR3 is 14 amino acids long. In germline, CDR1 is MNHNS, CDR2 SASEGT. With 2 bases removed from V and 6 bases from J, the gap between germline ends came to 12 bases. The CDR3 here is CASSEWMEKDTQYF. The CDR3 DNA sequence: TGTGCCAGCAGTGAATGGATGGAAAAGGATACGCAGTATTTT.

This clone was counted only a few times. The V and J genes are TRBV7-9 and TRBJ1-2; D ambiguous. Germline-derived CDR1 and CDR2 are SEHNR and FQNEAQ (reference sequence). This CDR3 region has 14 residues. The ends were cut back, 0 bases at V and 0 bases at J, with 5 bases in the middle. CDR3 residues: CASSLAGANYGYTF. CDR3 sequence (DNA): TGTGCCAGCAGCTTAGCGGGAGCTAACTATGGCTACACCTTC.

The chain is built from TRBV5-5 and TRBJ2-2; 9 bases are a match to TRBD2. The CDR3 totals 17 residues. From germline, CDR1 is SGHKS and CDR2 YYEKEE (reference sequence). V lost 3 bases to trimming and J lost 4 bases; unmatched junction nucleotides: 10. CDR3 region: CASSSDLRTSVTGELFF. CDR3 coding DNA: TGTGCCAGCAGCTCCGACTTACGGACTAGCGTCACCGGGGAGCTGTTTTTT.

The chain uses TRBV4-1 and TRBJ2-1, with 9 bases lining up with TRBD2. This CDR3 is built from 15 residues. Germline V gives CDR1 MGHRA, CDR2 YSYEKL. J lost 3 bases, V lost 6 bases, and 6 bases had no gene match. CDR3 sequence: CASRFGLANYNEQFF. The CDR3 region has the DNA TGCGCCAGCAGATTCGGACTAGCGAACTACAATGAGCAGTTCTTC.

The chain recombines TRBV29-1 with TRBJ2-3, with D perhaps TRBD1 or TRBD2 (5 bases each). The CDR3 contains 15 residues. The V gene's germline CDR1 is SQVTM and CDR2 ANQGSEA. Trimming cost V 3 bases and J 0 bases, with 13 bases left between them. CDR3 DNA: TGCAGCGTTGAGATCTGGGGGAAAAGCACAGATACGCAGTATTTT. Translated, it gives CSVEIWGKSTDTQYF.

The chain recombines TRBV7-9 with TRBJ2-1; 10 bases align to TRBD1. This CDR3 is 15 amino acids long. CDR1 and CDR2 from the germline V gene are SEHNR and FQNEAQ (reference sequence). J gave up 4 bases and V 6 bases, and 6 bases lay outside the gene matches. The CDR3 here is CASSPGQGVYNEQFF. In nucleotides, the CDR3 is TGTGCCAGCAGTCCCGGACAGGGGGTTTACAATGAGCAGTTCTTC.

V gene TRBV14 combines with J gene TRBJ1-2, with D hard to call. Germline assignment: CDR1 SGHDN and CDR2 FVKESK. The CDR3 covers 15 residues. V lost 3 bases and J lost 4, with 15 bases in between. The CDR3 reads CASSHPAGYLYGYTF. DNA of the CDR3: TGTGCCAGCAGCCATCCTGCGGGTTACCTCTATGGCTACACCTTC.

V usage is TRBV14 and J usage is TRBJ2-2; possibly TRBD1 for D (6 bases). The CDR3 loop spans 16 amino acids. The germline V and J ends were trimmed by 1 base and 5 bases, with 14 bases remaining between them. CDR1 and CDR2 (germline): SGHDN, FVKESK. CDR3 in amino acids: CASSQVWPQGTGELFF. In DNA, the CDR3 is TGTGCCAGCAGCCAAGTATGGCCCCAGGGGACCGGGGAGCTGTTTTTT.

The V gene is TRBV2, the J gene TRBJ1-2, with D possibly TRBD1 on 6 matching bases. Germline V CDR1 and CDR2: SNHLY, FYNNEI. The length of the CDR3 is 13 residues. Trimming stripped 6 bases from V and 2 bases from J, with 10 bases between. The CDR3 coding sequence is TGTGCCAGCAGAGAACAGGGAAACTATGGCTACACCTTC. The encoded protein is CASREQGNYGYTF.

V usage is TRBV6-5 and J usage is TRBJ2-7, with 7 bases identical to TRBD1. CDR1 is MNHEY, CDR2 SVGAGI, per germline. The CDR3 totals 14 residues. The J segment lost 6 bases and the V segment lost 8 bases, leaving 13 bases of the junction unmatched. CDR3 nucleotides: TGTGCCAGCGGTCCCCACAGGGGCTTTGGCGAGCAGTACTTC. It codes for CASGPHRGFGEQYF.

The chain combines TRBV6-1 with TRBJ2-7; 7 bases are a match to TRBD1. CDR3 length: 15 amino acids. CDR1 and CDR2 from the germline V gene are MNHNS and SASEGT. Unmatched junction bases numbered 3, after V lost 1 base and J lost 0 bases. DNA of the CDR3: TGTGCCAGCAGTGAAGAGGCAGGGGGCTCCTACGAGCAGTACTTC. Protein sequence: CASSEEAGGSYEQYF.

The V gene is TRBV30, the J gene TRBJ2-5; TRBD2 matches 9 bases. Germline V gene sequence: CDR1 GTSNPN, CDR2 SVGIG (reference sequence). This CDR3 is 15 amino acids long. The J segment lost 3 bases and the V segment lost 0 bases, leaving 5 bases of the junction unmatched. DNA of the CDR3: TGTGCCTGGAGTGTCAGACTAGCGGTGAAAGAGACCCAGTACTTC. As protein: CAWSVRLAVKETQYF.

The chain has TRBV7-9 and TRBJ2-3; possibly TRBD1 for D (7 bases). The CDR3 loop spans 16 amino acids. Germline V gene sequence: CDR1 SEHNR, CDR2 FQNEAQ (reference sequence). V was shortened by 5 bases and J by 3 bases, with 18 bases between the two germline ends. This chain's CDR3 is CASSILRGAETDTQYF. In nucleotides, the CDR3 is TGTGCCAGCAGCATCCTCAGGGGGGCGGAGACAGATACGCAGTATTTT. Supplemented by reference TRBV7-9 and TRBJ2-3, the full variable domain reads DTGVSQNPRHKITKRGQNVTFRCDPISEHNRLYWYRQTLGQGPEFLTYFQNEAQLEKSRLLSDRFSAERPKGSFSTLEIQRTEQGDSAMYLCASSILRGAETDTQYFGPGTRLTVL.

This clone has just a few counts. V gene TRBV29-1 combines with J gene TRBJ2-7, with D perhaps matching TRBD1 or TRBD2 (6 bases each). Trimming stripped 7 bases from V and 6 bases from J, with 22 bases between. The germline CDR1 and CDR2 sequences are SQVTM and ANQGSEA. CDR3 length equals 14 residues. The CDR3 DNA reads as TGCAGCGCCACCCGTAGCGACAGGAGGGGCGAGCAGTACTTC. It is translated as CSATRSDRRGEQYF.

The rearrangement uses TRBV4-2 and TRBJ2-2; D uncertain. Germline V gene data show CDR1 as LGHNA and CDR2 as YNFKEQ. Trimming removed 1 base at V and 3 bases at J, with 21 bases between. This CDR3 is built from 19 residues. CDR3 protein: CASSQGVSSSEIYTGELFF. The CDR3 bases are TGTGCCAGCAGCCAAGGGGTTTCTTCAAGCGAGATTTACACCGGGGAGCTGTTTTTT.

The V call is TRBV7-9, the J call TRBJ2-2, with D possibly being TRBD1 or TRBD2 (5 bases each). Trimming took 6 bases from V and 1 from J, leaving 15 bases between them. Germline V gene data show CDR1 as SEHNR and CDR2 as FQNEAQ (reference sequence). The length of the CDR3 is 16 residues. The CDR3 loop is CASRTMGRGNTGELFF. The DNA for the CDR3 is TGTGCCAGCAGGACTATGGGACGGGGGAACACCGGGGAGCTGTTTTTT.

The chain joins TRBV6-5 to TRBJ2-5; no firm D call. Trimming shortened V by 2 bases and J by 0 bases, and 13 bases separated the two germline ends. CDR3 length: 16 residues. CDR1 MNHEY and CDR2 SVGAGI come from the germline V gene. The CDR3 spells CASSYGAPSNQETQYF. CDR3 in DNA: TGTGCCAGCAGTTACGGCGCCCCATCAAACCAAGAGACCCAGTACTTC.

This clone was observed once. The rearrangement joins TRBV19 to TRBJ2-1; 16 nucleotides align to TRBD2. The CDR3 runs to 18 residues. Germline assignment: CDR1 LNHDA and CDR2 SQIVND (reference sequence). Trimming cost V 5 bases and J 1 base; bases outside gene matches: 5. The CDR3 nucleotides read TGTGCCAGTAGTTCGGGACTAGCGGGAGGGGGGTCCTACAATGAGCAGTTCTTC. It codes for CASSSGLAGGGSYNEQFF.

The chain recombines TRBV27 with TRBJ1-5; D gene uncertain. V lost 3 bases and J lost 4, with 19 bases in between. CDR1 and CDR2 (germline): MNHEY, SMNVEV (reference sequence). The CDR3 runs 17 residues. The CDR3 nucleotides read TGTGCCAGCAGTTTGCGGGCTTCACTCTGGGATAATCAGCCCCAGCATTTT. This codes for CASSLRASLWDNQPQHF.

This chain connects TRBV5-1 to TRBJ1-3, with D uncertain. With 0 bases removed from V and 0 bases from J, the gap between germline ends came to 10 bases. Per the germline V gene, CDR1 is SGHRS and CDR2 is YFSETQ. This CDR3 comprises 16 residues. The CDR3 DNA follows: TGCGCCAGCAGCTTGGGGAATCGGAGCTCTGGAAACACCATATATTTT. Amino acids: CASSLGNRSSGNTIYF.

CDR3 sequence: CASSPGLAGGPRPENIQYF. CDR3 sequence (DNA): TGTGCCAGCAGCCCGGGACTAGCGGGAGGGCCCCGGCCCGAAAACATTCAGTACTTC. The V gene is TRBV28, the J gene TRBJ2-4, with 16 positions matching TRBD2. The V gene end was trimmed by 6 bases and the J gene end by 5 bases; junction bases not matched to a gene: 13. Germline V gene lookup returns CDR1 MDHEN and CDR2 SYDVKM. This CDR3 is 19 amino acids long.

The chain joins TRBV5-5 to TRBJ2-7, with 8 bases lining up with TRBD2. The CDR3 totals 14 residues. The germline CDR1 and CDR2 sequences are SGHKS and YYEKEE (reference sequence). After removal of 3 bases from V and 4 bases from J, the junction contained 6 bases not matched to a gene. CDR3 DNA sequence: TGTGCCAGCAGCTGGAGTGCGGGGGGTTACGAGCAGTACTTC. This encodes CASSWSAGGYEQYF.

The chain couples TRBV6-5 to TRBJ2-7; 9 nucleotides line up with TRBD1. This CDR3 is 15 amino acids long. Trimming took 6 bases from V and 0 from J; bases not matched to a gene: 6. CDR1 is MNHEY, CDR2 SVGAGI, per germline. DNA for the CDR3: TGTGCCAGCAGACTAGGACAGGGGCCCTCCTACGAGCAGTACTTC. Amino acids: CASRLGQGPSYEQYF.

This chain links TRBV27 with TRBJ1-1; D uncertain. Between the trimmed V and J ends, which lost 10 bases and 6 bases, there was a span of 18 bases. The CDR3 contains 13 residues. In germline, CDR1 is MNHEY, CDR2 SMNVEV (reference sequence). CDR3 amino acids: CATYRTGFSEAFF. In nucleotides, the CDR3 is TGTGCCACGTACCGGACTGGGTTTTCTGAAGCTTTCTTT.

The J gene is TRBJ1-1, the V gene TRBV14; D remains ambiguous. CDR3 length equals 15 residues. From germline, CDR1 is SGHDN and CDR2 FVKESK. Trimming took off 4 bases at V and 0 bases at J, with 12 bases between the two ends. The chain's CDR3 is CASSLTQTMNTEAFF. The CDR3 DNA is TGTGCCAGCAGCCTTACACAGACCATGAACACTGAAGCTTTCTTT.